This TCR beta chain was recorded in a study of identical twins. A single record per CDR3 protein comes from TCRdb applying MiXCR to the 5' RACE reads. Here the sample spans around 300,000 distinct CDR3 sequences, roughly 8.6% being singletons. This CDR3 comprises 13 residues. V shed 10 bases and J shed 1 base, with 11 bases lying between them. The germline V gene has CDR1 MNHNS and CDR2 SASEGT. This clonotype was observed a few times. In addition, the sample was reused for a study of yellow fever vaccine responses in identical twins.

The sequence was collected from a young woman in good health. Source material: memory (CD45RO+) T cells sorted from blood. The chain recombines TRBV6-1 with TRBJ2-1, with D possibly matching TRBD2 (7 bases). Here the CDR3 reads CATGGRSYNEQFF. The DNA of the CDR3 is TGTGCCACGGGGGGCAGGTCCTACAATGAGCAGTTCTTC.